The 2 T cell receptor beta chains listed next were all sequenced from one sample in a study of memory CD4+ T cells and cytomegalovirus serostatus (dated by TCRdb to about 2019). A FACSAria II was used to sort memory CD4+ T cells, defined as single viable CD3+CD4+CD8-CD45RO+ cells. Library method: the immunoSEQ multiplex PCR assay. TCRdb took this table from immuneACCESS and kept in-frame rearrangements with V and J called. Such tables lack part of the clones; where checked against another copy, unresolved V genes explain under half of the gap, and the rest is unexplained. This sample holds around 41,000 clones; around 78% were observed only once. Jointly, the top ten make up roughly 6.5% of the sample. Sequencing was performed on memory CD4+ T cells from blood. The receptors stem from an adult in good health and CMV-seronegative.

In its sample, this clone was seen a few times. This chain joins TRBV18 and TRBJ2-7; 7 nucleotides line up with TRBD2. Trimming took 0 bases from V and 7 from J; bases not matched to a gene: 9. The CDR3 has 15 residues. Germline lookup yields CDR1 KGHSH and CDR2 LQKENI. In DNA, the CDR3 is TGTGCCAGCTCACCACCGGGGGGGGACGAGAAGGAGCAGTACTTC. Its translation is CASSPPGGDEKEQYF.

This rearrangement joins TRBV5-5 to TRBJ2-7, with 11 positions matching TRBD1. Germline trimming cut 4 bases from V and 6 bases from J; bases unmatched to any gene: 6. This CDR3 is built from 14 residues. The germline V gene has CDR1 SGHKS and CDR2 YYEKEE (reference sequence). The CDR3 loop reads CASSQGTGGGEQYF. In nucleotides, the CDR3 is TGTGCCAGCAGCCAAGGGACAGGGGGAGGCGAGCAGTACTTC.